A single sample is the source of the 29 T cell receptor beta chains below, sequenced in a study of cytomegalovirus exposure and HLA in healthy donors. PCR amplification relied on 60 Vbeta primers (plus 13 Jbeta primers). Libraries were prepared by immunoSEQ multiplex PCR; TCRdb keeps only in-frame clonotypes and omits some of them. The sample shows under 200,000 clones, 70% to 80% of them seen only once. Sequencing used PBMCs. The receptors here all came from a male donor in good health and CMV-seropositive.

The V and J genes are TRBV12-5 and TRBJ2-1; tentatively, D is TRBD1 (5 bases). The germline V gene encodes CDR1 LGHNT and CDR2 FRNRAP. V shed 6 bases and J shed 3 bases, with 9 bases lying between them. The CDR3 is 13 amino acids. Here the CDR3 DNA reads TGTGCTAGTGGCGACAGTTACTACAATGAGCAGTTCTTC. Protein: CASGDSYYNEQFF. The variable domain in full, with the rest retrieved from reference TRBV12-5 and TRBJ2-1, is DARVTQTPRHKVTEMGQEVTMRCQPILGHNTVFWYRQTMMQGLELLAYFRNRAPLDDSGMPKDRFSAEMPDATLATLKIQPSEPRDSAVYFCASGDSYYNEQFFGPGTRLTVL.

The chain is built from TRBV27 and TRBJ2-7; 7 nucleotides match TRBD1. Trimming at V came to 3 bases and at J to 4 bases, leaving 3 bases not matched to a gene. Germline CDR1 reads MNHEY; CDR2 reads SMNVEV (reference sequence). CDR3 length equals 13 residues. As DNA, the CDR3 is TGTGCCAGCAGTTTGAAGGGGGCATACGAGCAGTACTTC. Protein: CASSLKGAYEQYF.

The chain employs TRBV7-2 and TRBJ2-7; 11 bases are shared with TRBD1. Germline CDR1 is SGHTA and CDR2 is FQGNSA. The trim removed 1 base at V and 7 bases at J, leaving 3 bases unmatched. The CDR3 extends over 14 amino acids. The DNA for the CDR3 is TGTGCCAGCAGCTTAGGGACAGGGGGCAGGGAGCAGTACTTC. It specifies CASSLGTGGREQYF.

Regarding this clone: One end of the junction does not line up with germline, which may come from a read error. The CDR3 reads CASSPGQGVSFEQYF. The CDR3 DNA reads as TGCGCCAGCAGCCCAGGACAGGGGGTTTCCTTCGAGCAGTACTTC. The chain has TRBV4-3 and TRBJ2-7; 10 bases align to TRBD1. The CDR3 has 15 amino acids. Germline assignment: CDR1 LGHNA and CDR2 YSLEER.

The V gene is TRBV7-8, the J gene TRBJ1-2, with unresolved D. Trimming pared 2 bases from V and 5 bases from J, leaving 6 bases between. This CDR3 is 12 amino acids long. Per the germline V gene, CDR1 is SGHVS and CDR2 is FQNEAQ. CDR3 in amino acids: CASSLHQYGYTF. The CDR3, as DNA: TGTGCCAGCAGCTTACATCAGTATGGCTACACCTTC.

This sequence joins TRBV11-2 and TRBJ1-2; TRBD1 matches 7 bases. CDR3 length: 16 amino acids. From germline, CDR1 is SGHAT and CDR2 FQNNGV. Trimming cost V 1 base and J 3 bases; bases outside gene matches: 8. Here the CDR3 reads CASSLGTGKNDYGYTF. For the CDR3, the DNA is TGTGCCAGCAGCTTAGGGACAGGCAAAAACGACTATGGCTACACCTTC.

This chain joins TRBV7-2 and TRBJ1-1; no definite D call. The CDR3 has 12 residues. Germline lookup yields CDR1 SGHTA and CDR2 FQGNSA. V was trimmed by 5 bases and J by 4 bases, leaving 8 bases between them. CDR3 sequence (DNA): TGTGCCAGCAGCGCAAGTAGCACTGAAGCTTTCTTT. This translates into CASSASSTEAFF.

V is TRBV5-1 and J is TRBJ1-2, with 9 positions matching TRBD1. Germline lookup yields CDR1 SGHRS and CDR2 YFSETQ. With 0 bases clipped from V and 8 bases from J, the junction kept 5 bases outside the gene matches. The CDR3 length is 14 residues. This CDR3 is CASSLARQGEGYTF. The CDR3 coding sequence is TGCGCCAGCAGCTTGGCCAGACAGGGGGAAGGCTACACCTTC.

In DNA, the CDR3 is TGTGCCAGCAGCCCCCGGGGTGACTACGAGCAGTACTTC. Amino acids: CASSPRGDYEQYF. The chain links TRBV11-2 to TRBJ2-7, with D possibly being TRBD2 (5 bases). Trimming left V 5 bases short and J 3 bases short, with 11 bases between. Germline values: CDR1 SGHAT, CDR2 FQNNGV. CDR3 size: 13 residues.

The J gene is TRBJ1-5, the V gene TRBV18; no reliable D call. The ends were cut back, 3 bases at V and 9 bases at J, with 9 bases in the middle. CDR1 and CDR2 from the germline V gene are KGHSH and LQKENI. There are 12 residues in the CDR3. CDR3 sequence (DNA): TGTGCCAGCTCACCCGGTAGTCGGCCCCAGCATTTT. Translation: CASSPGSRPQHF.

The chain combines TRBV5-5 with TRBJ2-7; TRBD1 is a possible D gene (5 bases). The CDR3 sequence is 14 residues long. Trimming left V 0 bases short and J 4 bases short, with 11 bases between. CDR1 and CDR2 (germline): SGHKS, YYEKEE (reference sequence). The chain's CDR3 is CASSLEGRVYEQYF. The CDR3, as DNA: TGTGCCAGCAGCTTGGAGGGCAGGGTTTACGAGCAGTACTTC. Supplemented by reference TRBV5-5 and TRBJ2-7, the full variable domain reads DAGVTQSPTHLIKTRGQQVTLRCSPISGHKSVSWYQQVLGQGPQFIFQYYEKEERGRGNFPDRFSARQFPNYSSELNVNALLLGDSALYLCASSLEGRVYEQYFGPGTRLTVT.

This clone was counted once. The chain combines TRBV7-8 with TRBJ1-5, with D possibly TRBD1 on 6 matching bases. This CDR3 contains 14 residues. V lost 7 bases to trimming and J lost 4 bases, with 14 bases between them. Germline CDR1 reads SGHVS; CDR2 reads FQNEAQ. The CDR3: CASNPQGPNQPQHF. The CDR3 region has the DNA TGTGCCAGCAACCCACAGGGCCCTAATCAGCCCCAGCATTTT.

CDR3 sequence reads: CSAASQIGTYEQYF. The CDR3, as DNA: TGCAGCGCCGCTAGCCAGATTGGGACCTACGAGCAGTACTTC. The chain links TRBV29-1 to TRBJ2-7; tentatively, D is TRBD2 (5 bases). The CDR3 spans 14 residues. Germline V gene sequence: CDR1 SQVTM, CDR2 ANQGSEA. Trimming stripped 7 bases from V and 2 bases from J, with 18 bases between.

This sequence joins TRBV5-8 and TRBJ2-3, with 9 bases aligning to TRBD1. Per germline, CDR1 SGHTS and CDR2 YDEGEE. The CDR3 consists of 17 residues. With V trimmed by 4 bases and J by 2 bases, 11 bases remained unmatched. The CDR3 is CASSGGTGNGATDTQYF. The DNA for the CDR3 is TGTGCCAGCAGCGGCGGGACAGGGAACGGGGCCACAGATACGCAGTATTTT.

J is TRBJ1-2 and V is TRBV5-1, with D perhaps matching TRBD1 (6 bases). The germline V gene has CDR1 SGHRS and CDR2 YFSETQ. The CDR3 contains 14 residues. V was clipped by 4 bases and J by 6 bases, with 16 bases between them. The CDR3 spells CASSTDQGLDGYTF. DNA for the CDR3: TGCGCCAGCAGCACCGATCAGGGGTTAGATGGCTACACCTTC.

This chain joins TRBV9 and TRBJ2-3; weak D call: TRBD2 (6 bases). V lost 0 bases and J lost 5, with 10 bases in between. The germline V gene encodes CDR1 SGDLS and CDR2 YYNGEE. The CDR3 is 14 amino acids. The CDR3 spells CASSVVPGGDTQYF. The DNA of the CDR3 is TGTGCCAGCAGCGTAGTACCCGGGGGAGATACGCAGTATTTT.

The chain couples TRBV4-1 to TRBJ2-4; TRBD2 matches 12 bases. Germline assignment: CDR1 MGHRA and CDR2 YSYEKL. CDR3 size: 17 residues. Trimming took 0 bases from V and 6 from J; bases not matched to a gene: 6. This CDR3 is CASSQDLRTSGVNIQYF. The CDR3 DNA sequence: TGCGCCAGCAGCCAAGATCTGAGGACTAGCGGGGTAAACATTCAGTACTTC.

The V call is TRBV18, the J call TRBJ2-1; 9 bases match TRBD2. The ends lost 2 bases at V and 7 bases at J; junction bases unmatched: 12. Germline-derived CDR1 and CDR2 are KGHSH and LQKENI. The CDR3 extends over 17 amino acids. CDR3 bases: TGTGCCAGCTCACCAACCCTCGTAGCGGGAGAAAGGAATGAGCAGTTCTTC. Translated: CASSPTLVAGERNEQFF.

The chain is built from TRBV10-1 and TRBJ1-4, with D uncertain. Germline CDR1 reads WNHNN; CDR2 reads SYGVQD (reference sequence). Trimming removed 5 bases from V and 10 bases from J, with 8 bases in between. CDR3 size: 11 residues. The CDR3 DNA sequence: TGCGCCAGCAGTTTCATCGGAAAACTGTTTTTT. It encodes CASSFIGKLFF.

The chain links TRBV7-2 to TRBJ2-3; 8 bases are a match to TRBD2. Germline CDR1 SGHTA, CDR2 FQGNSA. J was trimmed by 4 bases and V by 6 bases; bases with no gene match: 12. CDR3 length equals 16 residues. The CDR3 here is CASSTLSGRGPDTQYF. The DNA for the CDR3 is TGTGCCAGCAGTACCCTCAGCGGGAGAGGTCCAGATACGCAGTATTTT.

The chain couples TRBV27 to TRBJ2-5; no clear D. Trimming removed 3 bases at V and 5 bases at J, with 4 bases between. Germline V lookup: CDR1 MNHEY, CDR2 SMNVEV (reference sequence). The CDR3 covers 11 residues. The chain's CDR3 is CASSLGETQYF. CDR3 nucleotide sequence: TGTGCCAGCAGTTTGGGCGAGACCCAGTACTTC.

V is TRBV19 and J is TRBJ2-1, with unresolved D. Germline V gives CDR1 LNHDA, CDR2 SQIVND (reference sequence). The CDR3 covers 14 residues. The germline V and J ends were trimmed by 2 bases and 6 bases, with 11 bases remaining between them. CDR3 DNA: TGTGCCAGTAGTATACGTCCTGACATCAATGAGCAGTTCTTC. Translation gives CASSIRPDINEQFF.

The chain is built from TRBV23-1 and TRBJ1-2, with D unclear. TRBV23-1 is an ORF, and what it does is uncertain. V lost 10 bases, J lost 0 bases, and 21 bases lay in between. The CDR3 consists of 16 residues. This CDR3 is CATHHKAGLTNYGYTF. The CDR3 nucleotides read TGCGCCACCCATCACAAGGCCGGGTTAACTAACTATGGCTACACCTTC.

As for this clone: This specimen includes other DNA sequences encoding the same CDR3. This sequence joins TRBV7-2 and TRBJ1-1, with a possible D match to TRBD1 (6 bases). CDR3 length: 13 amino acids. Per germline, CDR1 SGHTA and CDR2 FQGNSA. V lost 6 bases to trimming and J lost 1 base, with 9 bases between them. The CDR3 coding sequence is TGTGCCAGCAGTTTGGACAGGAACACTGAAGCTTTCTTT. Translated: CASSLDRNTEAFF.

The CDR3 loop is CASSFSGTGREETQYF. The CDR3 DNA reads TGCGCCAGCAGCTTTTCCGGGACAGGGCGTGAGGAGACCCAGTACTTC. The V and J genes are TRBV5-1 and TRBJ2-5; 9 bases are a match to TRBD1. The trim removed 2 bases at V and 5 bases at J, leaving 10 bases unmatched. The CDR3 consists of 16 residues. Germline V gives CDR1 SGHRS, CDR2 YFSETQ.

The genes are TRBV7-8 and TRBJ2-7, with a possible D match to TRBD2 (6 bases). V was clipped by 6 bases and J by 3 bases, with 15 bases between them. This CDR3 has 14 amino acids. Germline V lookup: CDR1 SGHVS, CDR2 FQNEAQ. This chain's CDR3 is CASRARDSIYEQYF. The CDR3 coding sequence is TGTGCCAGCAGGGCCCGGGACTCTATCTACGAGCAGTACTTC.

This rearrangement joins TRBV4-3 to TRBJ1-6; 7 bases agree with TRBD1. The germline CDR1 and CDR2 sequences are LGHNA and YSLEER. This CDR3 comprises 16 residues. V shed 0 bases and J 6 bases; nucleotides not matched to a gene: 5. The CDR3 nucleotides read TGCGCCAGCAGCCAAGATCCTGGGACAGCTAATTCACCCCTCCACTTT. Its translation: CASSQDPGTANSPLHF.

The J gene is TRBJ1-4, the V gene TRBV9; D is unclear. The CDR3 sequence is 14 residues long. V was clipped by 1 base and J by 5 bases, with 9 bases between them. Germline assignment: CDR1 SGDLS and CDR2 YYNGEE. The CDR3 here is CASSVRDANEKLFF. CDR3 in DNA: TGTGCCAGCAGCGTACGGGATGCAAATGAAAAACTGTTTTTT.

The gene calls are TRBV5-1 and TRBJ1-3; D is possibly TRBD1 (6 bases). The V gene's germline CDR1 is SGHRS and CDR2 YFSETQ. Trimming took 0 bases from V and 2 from J, leaving 15 bases between them. The CDR3 extends over 17 amino acids. For the CDR3, the DNA is TGCGCCAGCAGCTTGGCCTATAACCAGGGGACTGGAAACACCATATATTTT. Amino acid sequence: CASSLAYNQGTGNTIYF.